The clone carrying this TCR beta chain was observed at least ten times. Its antigen is undetermined. This record comes from a study of CD8 T cells in ankylosing spondylitis. Quantitative 5'-RACE with molecular barcodes was used to make the TCR beta libraries. TCRdb reanalysed the 5' RACE reads using MiXCR and keeps one entry per CDR3 protein. The sample comprises more than 300,000 distinct CDR3 sequences, around 10% of which are singletons, and around 10% rests with the top ten. Study-wide results and caveats: Disease-linked clones had a CD8+ phenotype and relatively low frequency in peripheral blood.

Per the germline V gene, CDR1 is DFQATT and CDR2 is SNEGSKA (reference sequence). V trimming: 3 bases; J trimming: 7 bases; junction bases outside the gene matches: 7. This CDR3 is 16 amino acids long. This receptor was taken from a female donor with ankylosing spondylitis or in good health (not recorded which). The genes are TRBV20-1 and TRBJ2-1; TRBD2 aligns across 15 bases. What was sequenced was blood, either unsorted or a sorted T cell fraction (not recorded which). CDR3 bases: TGCAGTGCTAGTGGACTAGCGGGAGGGCCGTTGAATGAGCAGTTCTTC. It codes for CSASGLAGGPLNEQFF.